The 9 T cell receptor beta chains presented below share a single source sample, sequenced in a study of blood T cell repertoires in COVID-19. Repertoires were generated with immunoSEQ multiplex PCR, while TCRdb's copy carries only in-frame clones and drops some. The sample holds around 300,000 clones, around 86% seen once. The sequenced material came from PBMCs or T cells enriched from blood (not recorded which). These TCRs come from a woman in her late teens or twenties who had recovered from COVID-19.

This chain connects TRBV5-1 to TRBJ1-2, with D unclear. CDR3 length: 13 amino acids. The V end was cut by 4 bases, the J end by 10 bases, with 17 bases between. CDR1 is SGHRS, CDR2 YFSETQ, per germline. CDR3 coding DNA: TGCGCCAGCAGCCCTGGGTGGGAGAATGACTACACCTTC. This translates into CASSPGWENDYTF.

This clone has only a few counts. The genes are TRBV6-5 and TRBJ1-1, with a weak D call TRBD1 (6 bases). The V end lost 0 bases, the J end lost 7 bases, and 9 bases lay between the germline ends. This CDR3 has 13 amino acids. Germline V gene sequence: CDR1 MNHEY, CDR2 SVGAGI. CDR3 region: CASSYSVTGEAFF. CDR3 bases: TGTGCCAGCAGTTACTCTGTGACAGGTGAAGCTTTCTTT.

V and J are TRBV7-9 and TRBJ2-1; D perhaps matches TRBD1 (5 bases). The V end was cut by 1 base, the J end by 9 bases, with 19 bases between. Germline loops: CDR1 SEHNR, CDR2 FQNEAQ (reference sequence). CDR3 length: 16 amino acids. In DNA, the CDR3 is TGTGCCAGCAGCTTAGTATCAGGGCTGCCGGTCTTTGAGCAGTTCTTC. It encodes CASSLVSGLPVFEQFF. The complete variable domain, with remaining parts taken from reference TRBV7-9 and TRBJ2-1, reads DTGVSQNPRHKITKRGQNVTFRCDPISEHNRLYWYRQTLGQGPEFLTYFQNEAQLEKSRLLSDRFSAERPKGSFSTLEIQRTEQGDSAMYLCASSLVSGLPVFEQFFGPGTRLTVL.

This chain uses TRBV6-5 with TRBJ1-6; D perhaps matches TRBD1 (6 bases). This CDR3 spans 14 amino acids. CDR1 is MNHEY and CDR2 is SVGAGI in the germline V gene. V lost 2 bases to trimming and J lost 7 bases, with 9 bases between them. Here the CDR3 DNA reads TGTGCCAGCAGTTACGAGACAGGAAATTCACCCCTCCACTTT. Residues: CASSYETGNSPLHF.

In this sample, this clone turned up a few times. The chain carries TRBV12-3 or TRBV12-4 and TRBJ2-1; 7 nucleotides line up with TRBD2. J was trimmed by 6 bases and V by 5 bases; bases with no gene match: 4. The CDR3 is 13 amino acids. CDR3 sequence: CASSPPGGNEQFF. The CDR3 DNA follows: TGTGCCAGCAGTCCCCCGGGGGGCAATGAGCAGTTCTTC.

The chain uses TRBV27 and TRBJ2-2; the match to TRBD2 covers 10 bases. This CDR3 spans 16 amino acids. Germline CDR1 MNHEY, CDR2 SMNVEV (reference sequence). The V and J ends lost 2 bases and 2 bases, in that order; junction bases with no gene match: 2. CDR3 nucleotide sequence: TGTGCCAGCAGTTTAACTAGCGGGGTTAACACCGGGGAGCTGTTTTTT. It translates to CASSLTSGVNTGELFF.

There are a few counts of this clone. The chain employs TRBV5-6 and TRBJ2-1; 10 positions match TRBD2. CDR3 size: 17 residues. Germline CDR1 reads SGHDT; CDR2 reads YYEEEE. The junction had 12 bases not matched to a gene; V was cut back by 1 base and J by 8 bases. The CDR3 DNA is TGTGCCAGCAGCTTGTCCCAGCGGGGGGGCATGTTTTATGAGCAGTTCTTC. It encodes CASSLSQRGGMFYEQFF.

The V call is TRBV30, the J call TRBJ1-1, with a possible D match to TRBD1 (5 bases). Trimming pared 1 base from V and 5 bases from J, leaving 11 bases between. The CDR3 runs to 13 residues. Germline V gene data show CDR1 as GTSNPN and CDR2 as SVGIG (reference sequence). CDR3 residues: CAWSGWGRTEAFF. The CDR3 coding sequence is TGTGCCTGGAGTGGATGGGGGAGGACTGAAGCTTTCTTT.

J is TRBJ1-1 and V is TRBV12-3 or TRBV12-4; 9 nucleotides align to TRBD1. The J segment lost 10 bases and the V segment lost 7 bases, leaving 10 bases of the junction unmatched. The CDR3 is made up of 13 amino acids. The CDR3 sequence: CASTLGTGNRAFF. CDR3 coding DNA: TGTGCCAGCACCCTAGGGACAGGGAATAGAGCTTTCTTT.